Below are 27 T cell receptor beta chains sequenced from a single sample in a study of Graves' ophthalmopathy and Graves' hyperthyroidism. RNA transcripts were the template, and TCR beta CDR3 regions were amplified from them. A first-round RT-PCR used HTBI primers, followed by a second-round multiplex PCR. In TCRdb, the multiplex PCR reads were re-called with MiXCR into one record per CDR3 protein. The sample consists of about 1.2 million distinct CDR3 sequences, roughly two fifths of them appearing once. Sample: peripheral blood or thyroid tissue (not recorded which). These receptors all come from an adult man with Graves' hyperthyroidism.

This chain links TRBV5-1 with TRBJ2-5, with D perhaps TRBD2 (6 bases). The length of the CDR3 is 15 residues. CDR1 SGHRS and CDR2 YFSETQ come from the germline V gene. Trimming took off 2 bases at V and 5 bases at J, with 16 bases between the two ends. The CDR3 reads CASSFTDPGVETQYF. The CDR3 DNA is TGCGCCAGCAGCTTTACAGACCCGGGAGTGGAGACCCAGTACTTC.

About this clonotype: A much larger clone lies a single base off, so this may be a read error. V and J are TRBV5-1 and TRBJ1-6, with D hard to call. Germline assignment: CDR1 SGHRS and CDR2 YFSETQ. This CDR3 comprises 15 residues. The V end lost 1 base, the J end lost 7 bases, and 12 bases lay between the germline ends. The DNA for the CDR3 is TGCGCCAGCAGCTTGAGGCCGGGTGAAAATTCACCCCTCCACTTT. Translated: CASSLRPGENSPLHF.

The rearrangement links TRBV7-9 to TRBJ1-4; D perhaps matches TRBD1 (6 bases). Germline values: CDR1 SEHNR, CDR2 FQNEAQ (reference sequence). The CDR3 is made up of 15 amino acids. Trimming left V 3 bases short and J 12 bases short, with 20 bases between. CDR3 in amino acids: CASSFNGQFGSELFF. Here the CDR3 DNA reads TGTGCCAGCAGCTTCAACGGACAGTTTGGATCGGAACTGTTTTTT. Combining the CDR3 with reference TRBV7-9 and TRBJ1-4 gives the whole variable domain DTGVSQNPRHKITKRGQNVTFRCDPISEHNRLYWYRQTLGQGPEFLTYFQNEAQLEKSRLLSDRFSAERPKGSFSTLEIQRTEQGDSAMYLCASSFNGQFGSELFFGSGTQLSVL.

This sequence joins TRBV6-5 and TRBJ1-1; no reliable D call. The CDR3 totals 14 residues. Germline V gene data show CDR1 as MNHEY and CDR2 as SVGAGI. V lost 0 bases and J 1 base, leaving 6 bases between the germline ends. The CDR3 sequence is CASSYSRENTEAFF. The DNA for the CDR3 is TGTGCCAGCAGTTACTCCCGGGAGAACACTGAAGCTTTCTTT.

There are a few counts of this clonotype. This chain connects TRBV20-1 to TRBJ1-4, with 7 bases matching TRBD1. The CDR3 is made up of 14 amino acids. J gave up 5 bases and V 0 bases, and 3 bases lay outside the gene matches. CDR1 DFQATT and CDR2 SNEGSKA come from the germline V gene (reference sequence). The CDR3 coding sequence is TGCAGTGCTAGAGAGCCGGGACAGAATGAAAAACTGTTTTTT. This codes for CSAREPGQNEKLFF.

This clonotype was seen repeatedly, ten times or more. The rearrangement links TRBV5-6 to TRBJ1-2; TRBD1 matches 9 bases. After removal of 2 bases from V and 7 bases from J, the junction contained 6 bases not matched to a gene. The CDR3 sequence is 14 residues long. CDR1 SGHDT and CDR2 YYEEEE come from the germline V gene. As DNA, the CDR3 is TGTGCCAGCAGCTTCCCCCGGGACAGGGCTGGCTACACCTTC. Protein sequence: CASSFPRDRAGYTF.

Comment on this clonotype: Here the CDR3 omits its conserved ending phenylalanine or tryptophan, so a read error is the likely source. This chain links TRBV6-5 with TRBJ1-5, with a tentative D call TRBD1 (6 bases). CDR3 length: 15 amino acids. Germline CDR1 and CDR2: MNHEY and SVGAGI. Trimming shortened V by 6 bases and J by 1 base, and 13 bases separated the two germline ends. The CDR3 here is CASRDSQYSNQPQHL. For the CDR3, the DNA is TGTGCCAGCAGGGACAGTCAATACAGCAATCAGCCCCAGCATCTT.

The CDR3 protein is CASSRAQGLETQYF. For the CDR3, the DNA is TGTGCCAGTAGTCGGGCGCAGGGGTTGGAGACCCAGTACTTC. The chain is built from TRBV19 and TRBJ2-5, with D possibly matching TRBD1 (6 bases). The V gene lost 5 bases and the J gene lost 5 bases, with 15 bases spanning the gap. This CDR3 has 14 residues. Germline V CDR1 and CDR2: LNHDA, SQIVND (reference sequence).

The chain couples TRBV10-2 to TRBJ2-7; tentatively, D is TRBD2 (6 bases). Germline-derived CDR1 and CDR2 are WSHSY and SAAADI. Deletions cut 4 bases from V and 2 bases from J, with 12 bases between. The CDR3 extends over 14 amino acids. The CDR3 nucleotides read TGCGCCAGCAGTGGGGGGGATAACCCCTACGAGCAGTACTTC. This gives the protein CASSGGDNPYEQYF.

This clonotype was counted many times. The chain uses TRBV12-3 or TRBV12-4 and TRBJ1-5; TRBD1 is a possible D gene (6 bases). This CDR3 spans 15 amino acids. Deletions cut 4 bases from V and 8 bases from J, with 18 bases between. The CDR3 nucleotides are TGTGCCAGCAGTTCGTACCCGGGACAAACAGAGCCCCAGCATTTT. It yields the protein CASSSYPGQTEPQHF.

This clonotype was observed at least ten times. The chain couples TRBV2 to TRBJ1-6, with a weak D call TRBD1 (5 bases). Per germline, CDR1 SNHLY and CDR2 FYNNEI. With 6 bases removed from V and 7 bases from J, the gap between germline ends came to 13 bases. This CDR3 spans 14 amino acids. For the CDR3, the DNA is TGTGCCAGCAGCTCCGGGGGAGAAAATTCACCCCTCCACTTT. This encodes CASSSGGENSPLHF.

The sample holds a few counts of this clonotype. This sequence may be a read error, since a much larger clone differs from it by one base. V usage is TRBV20-1 and J usage is TRBJ1-5; the D gene is possibly TRBD1 (5 bases). Germline CDR1 DFQATT, CDR2 SNEGSKA (reference sequence). CDR3 size: 13 residues. V lost 3 bases to trimming and J lost 0 bases, with 6 bases between them. CDR3 loop: CSARTVSNQPQHF. For the CDR3, the DNA is TGCAGTGCTAGGACAGTTAGCAATCAGCCCCAGCATTTT.

This clonotype was observed a few times. V gene TRBV19 combines with J gene TRBJ1-5, with TRBD1 identical over 7 bases. The V segment lost 1 base and the J segment 5 bases; nucleotides outside the gene matches: 8. The CDR3 contains 16 residues. Germline V gene lookup returns CDR1 LNHDA and CDR2 SQIVND (reference sequence). The CDR3 DNA sequence: TGTGCCAGTAGTATAGGTCCGGCAACAGGGGATCAGCCCCAGCATTTT. Its protein is CASSIGPATGDQPQHF.

This clonotype was counted at least ten times. The chain links TRBV25-1 to TRBJ2-5, with TRBD2 matching 8 bases. This CDR3 is 15 amino acids long. After removal of 4 bases from V and 5 bases from J, the junction contained 9 bases not matched to a gene. Germline V CDR1 and CDR2: MGHDK, SYGVNS. CDR3 loop: CASSASGSAYETQYF. The CDR3 coding sequence is TGTGCCAGCAGTGCGAGCGGGAGTGCTTATGAGACCCAGTACTTC.

The V gene is TRBV29-1, the J gene TRBJ2-7; possible D gene TRBD2, 5 bases. Per the germline V gene, CDR1 is SQVTM and CDR2 is ANQGSEA. V was trimmed by 8 bases and J by 4 bases, leaving 15 bases between them. The CDR3 is 12 residues long. For the CDR3, the DNA is TGCAGCTTGGGGTCCACGGGGTACGAGCAGTACTTC. It specifies CSLGSTGYEQYF.

The chain carries TRBV6-5 and TRBJ2-6; TRBD2 is a possible D gene (7 bases). This CDR3 is 16 amino acids long. V lost 2 bases and J lost 2, with 10 bases in between. Per the germline V gene, CDR1 is MNHEY and CDR2 is SVGAGI. This chain's CDR3 is CASSYGGAPGANVLTF. CDR3 bases: TGTGCCAGCAGTTACGGGGGGGCCCCTGGGGCCAACGTCCTGACTTTC.

In nucleotides, the CDR3 is TGTGCCAGCAGTTACGGGCCACAAGCTTTCTTT. This encodes CASSYGPQAFF. This chain connects TRBV6-2 or TRBV6-3 to TRBJ1-1; D is unresolved. With 2 bases removed from V and 9 bases from J, the gap between germline ends came to 7 bases. From germline, CDR1 is MNHEY and CDR2 SVGEGT. The CDR3 spans 11 residues.

Comment on this clonotype: Just one base apart from a much larger clone, this may be a read error. The chain joins TRBV29-1 to TRBJ2-2; 7 bases fit TRBD1. This CDR3 contains 15 residues. Germline CDR1 and CDR2: SQVTM and ANQGSEA. In nucleotides, the CDR3 is TGCGGCGTTGACGACCGGGACAGCTACACCGGGGAGCTGTTTTTT. Translating it yields CGVDDRDSYTGELFF.

The rearrangement uses TRBV19 and TRBJ2-5; TRBD1 agrees at 7 bases. Germline V gene sequence: CDR1 LNHDA, CDR2 SQIVND (reference sequence). The CDR3 is 14 residues long. V dropped 5 bases and J dropped 9; count of bases not matched to a gene: 12. The CDR3 DNA reads as TGTGCCAGTAGTTTGGACAGGCTCGATCAGCCCCAGTACTTC. Residues: CASSLDRLDQPQYF.

This sequence joins TRBV5-5 and TRBJ1-6; possibly TRBD1 for D (5 bases). Deletions cut 3 bases from V and 1 base from J, with 11 bases between. The CDR3 sequence is 16 residues long. Germline CDR1 SGHKS, CDR2 YYEKEE (reference sequence). For the CDR3, the DNA is TGTGCCAGCAGCTCAGTAAAGGGGTCCTATAATTCACCCCTCCACTTT. It codes for CASSSVKGSYNSPLHF.

The chain uses TRBV28 and TRBJ2-7; D is unresolved. Trimming took off 5 bases at V and 2 bases at J, with 13 bases between the two ends. Germline V gives CDR1 MDHEN, CDR2 SYDVKM. CDR3 length equals 14 residues. The CDR3, as DNA: TGTGCCAGCAGTGATTCAGGCGGCCCCTACGAGCAGTACTTC. Encoded protein: CASSDSGGPYEQYF.

This clonotype has a handful of counts. The chain employs TRBV27 and TRBJ1-2; 9 nucleotides match TRBD1. The CDR3 length is 12 residues. Germline V gives CDR1 MNHEY, CDR2 SMNVEV (reference sequence). The V and J ends lost 8 bases and 8 bases, in that order; junction bases with no gene match: 6. This CDR3 is CASGGQGSGYTF. The CDR3 DNA reads TGTGCCAGCGGGGGACAGGGTAGCGGCTACACCTTC.

This clonotype was detected once. This chain connects TRBV29-1 to TRBJ2-6; D is possibly TRBD2 (6 bases). Germline lookup yields CDR1 SQVTM and CDR2 ANQGSEA. V lost 6 bases and J 10 bases, leaving 7 bases between the germline ends. This CDR3 comprises 10 residues. The CDR3, as DNA: TGCAGCGTCCGGGAGAACGTCCTGACTTTC. Protein: CSVRENVLTF.

This clonotype was seen ten or more times. This chain connects TRBV7-2 to TRBJ1-6, with 9 bases matching TRBD1. The CDR3 contains 17 residues. J gave up 5 bases and V 1 base, and 6 bases lay outside the gene matches. Germline V gene lookup returns CDR1 SGHTA and CDR2 FQGNSA. For the CDR3, the DNA is TGTGCCAGCAGCTTAGATACAGGGGGCGCCAATAATTCACCCCTCCACTTT. It encodes CASSLDTGGANNSPLHF. Drawing the rest from reference TRBV7-2 and TRBJ1-6, the complete variable domain is GAGVSQSPSNKVTEKGKDVELRCDPISGHTALYWYRQSLGQGLEFLIYFQGNSAPDKSGLPSDRFSAERTGGSVSTLTIQRTQQEDSAVYLCASSLDTGGANNSPLHFGNGTRLTVT.

A word on this clonotype: A much larger clonotype is one base distant, so this may be a read error. V usage is TRBV6-6 and J usage is TRBJ1-6; 8 positions match TRBD1. The CDR3 is 16 residues long. Germline values: CDR1 MNHNY, CDR2 SVGAGI (reference sequence). V dropped 2 bases and J dropped 6; count of bases not matched to a gene: 6. The CDR3 spells CASSYAKTGGNSPLHF. The CDR3 nucleotides are TGTGCCAGCAGTTACGCCAAAACAGGGGGTAATTCACCCCTCCACTTT.

A note on this clonotype: At one end, the junction sequence differs from germline, possibly due to a read error. The chain recombines TRBV7-9 with TRBJ2-7; TRBD2 might be the D (7 bases). Germline V gene sequence: CDR1 SEHNR, CDR2 FQNEAQ (reference sequence). The CDR3 is made up of 17 amino acids. Written as DNA, the CDR3 is TGCGCCAGCAGCGCGGATCTCTCTGGGGGGGCTGGCTACGAGCAGTACTTC. Protein product: CASSADLSGGAGYEQYF.

This clonotype appeared many times. The rearrangement links TRBV7-9 to TRBJ2-5; TRBD1 matches at 10 bases. Germline V CDR1 and CDR2: SEHNR, FQNEAQ (reference sequence). CDR3 length equals 18 residues. J lost 2 bases, V lost 6 bases, and 15 bases had no gene match. The CDR3 spells CASRPRPKGDRGQETQYF. Here the CDR3 DNA reads TGTGCCAGCAGACCCAGGCCAAAGGGGGACAGGGGTCAAGAGACCCAGTACTTC.